This T cell receptor beta chain was observed in a study of T cell responses to AZD1222 COVID-19 vaccine. Study findings and constraints: Females made up more of the donors, who were largely white British, and clonal diversity may have come out too low.

TCRdb keeps only in-frame clones here, not all; method: immunoSEQ multiplex PCR. The sample carries 70,000 to 95,000 clones, around nine tenths recorded once. Comment on this clone: What it binds is unknown.

Germline CDR1 reads SEHNR; CDR2 reads FQNEAQ (reference sequence). This CDR3 has 12 residues. The V end was cut by 5 bases, the J end by 7 bases, with 9 bases between. The chain carries TRBV7-9 and TRBJ1-3, with no clear D. The sequenced sample was peripheral blood, obtained 28 days after the second AZD1222 dose. The TCR originated in an adult who received the AZD1222 COVID-19 vaccine. CDR3 residues: CASSPMFNTIYF. CDR3 DNA sequence: TGTGCCAGCAGCCCGATGTTTAACACCATATATTTT.